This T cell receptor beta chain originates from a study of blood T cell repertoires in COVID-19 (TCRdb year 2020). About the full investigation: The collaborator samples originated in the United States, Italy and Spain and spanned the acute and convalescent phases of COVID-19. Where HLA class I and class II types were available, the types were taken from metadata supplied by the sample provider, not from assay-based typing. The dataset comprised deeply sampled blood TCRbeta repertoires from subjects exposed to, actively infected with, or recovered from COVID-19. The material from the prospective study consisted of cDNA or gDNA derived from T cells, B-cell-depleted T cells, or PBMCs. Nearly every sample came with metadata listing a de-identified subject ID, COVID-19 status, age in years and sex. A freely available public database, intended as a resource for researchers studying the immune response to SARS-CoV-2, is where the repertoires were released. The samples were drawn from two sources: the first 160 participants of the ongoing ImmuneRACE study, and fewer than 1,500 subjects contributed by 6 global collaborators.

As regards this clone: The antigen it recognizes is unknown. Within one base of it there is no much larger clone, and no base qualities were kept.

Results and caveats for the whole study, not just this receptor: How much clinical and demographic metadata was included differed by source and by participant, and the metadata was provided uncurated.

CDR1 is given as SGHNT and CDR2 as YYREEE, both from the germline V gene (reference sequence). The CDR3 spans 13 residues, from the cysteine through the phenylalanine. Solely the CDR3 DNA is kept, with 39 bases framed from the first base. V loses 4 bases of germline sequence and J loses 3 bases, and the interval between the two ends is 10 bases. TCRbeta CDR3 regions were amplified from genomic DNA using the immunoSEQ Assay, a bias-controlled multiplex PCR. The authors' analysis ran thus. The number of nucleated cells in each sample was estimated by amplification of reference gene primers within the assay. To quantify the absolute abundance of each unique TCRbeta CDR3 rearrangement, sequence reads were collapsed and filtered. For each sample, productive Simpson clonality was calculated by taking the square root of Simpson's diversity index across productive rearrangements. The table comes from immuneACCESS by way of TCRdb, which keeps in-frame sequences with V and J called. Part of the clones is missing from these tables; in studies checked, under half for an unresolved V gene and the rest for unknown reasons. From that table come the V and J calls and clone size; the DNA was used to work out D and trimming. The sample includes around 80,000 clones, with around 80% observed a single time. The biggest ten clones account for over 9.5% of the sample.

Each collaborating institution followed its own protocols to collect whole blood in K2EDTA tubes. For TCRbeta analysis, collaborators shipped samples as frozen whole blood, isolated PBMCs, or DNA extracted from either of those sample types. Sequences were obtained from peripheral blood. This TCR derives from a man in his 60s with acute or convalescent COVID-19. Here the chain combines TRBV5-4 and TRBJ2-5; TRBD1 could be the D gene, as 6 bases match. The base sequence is TGTGCCAGCAGCCCTGGACAGAAAGAGACCCAGTACTTC. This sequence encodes CASSPGQKETQYF. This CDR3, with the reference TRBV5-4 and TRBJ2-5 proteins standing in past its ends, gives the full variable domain ETGVTQSPTHLIKTRGQQVTLRCSSQSGHNTVSWYQQALGQGPQFIFQYYREEENGRGNFPPRFSGLQFPNYSSELNVNALELDDSALYLCASSPGQKETQYFGPGTRLLVL.